This TCR beta chain was captured in a study of siplizumab effects on memory and regulatory T cells. Study-wide findings and caveats: Suppression by proliferating Tregs derived from siplizumab cultures was not verified. Only a minority of proliferating CD4+ or CD8+ clones had an assignable naive or memory phenotype, with roughly 80-97% lacking one. Naive T cells were seemingly more diverse than memory cells, and major contributions to the alloresponse seemed to be made by them.

Data came from immunoSEQ multiplex PCR; TCRdb stores just in-frame clones and leaves some out. Of approximately 94,000 clones listed, roughly 97% are singletons. Across a few donor pairs, the naive, memory, effector memory and TEMRA subsets were sequenced without stimulation. A remark on this clone: Its antigen remains unknown.

V was cut by 5 bases and J by 1 base, with 13 bases left in between. The germline CDR1 and CDR2 sequences are ENHRY and SYGVKD. CDR3 length: 15 amino acids. Sequencing input: naive CD4+ T cells sorted from blood. J is TRBJ2-3 and V is TRBV10-3, with a possible D match to TRBD1 (6 bases). The receptor was isolated from a human donor in good health. CDR3 residues: CAISSPAGGTDTQYF. The CDR3 nucleotides are TGTGCCATCAGTTCCCCAGCAGGGGGCACAGATACGCAGTATTTT.